This TCR beta chain derives from a study of blood T cell repertoires in COVID-19 (TCRdb year 2020). For the wider study: Collaborator samples came from the United States, Italy and Spain and covered acute and convalescent phases of COVID-19. The repertoires were made available in a free public database intended to serve as a resource for research on the immune response to SARS-CoV-2. Sample metadata almost always included a de-identified subject ID, COVID-19 status, age in years and sex. Where available, HLA class I and class II types were obtained from metadata supplied by the sample provider rather than from assay-based typing. Samples were obtained from the ongoing ImmuneRACE study (first 160 participants) and from over 1,000 subjects provided by 6 global collaborators. The prospective study material was composed of cDNA or gDNA derived from T cells, B-cell-depleted T cells, or PBMCs. Deeply sampled blood TCRbeta repertoires from subjects exposed to, actively infected with, or recovered from COVID-19 were included in the dataset. Paper-wide results and their limitations: The quantity of clinical and demographic metadata differed by source and by participant and was supplied without curation.

Participants in the prospective study were aged roughly 18 to 100 years, lived in under 30 United States geographic areas, and enrolled through a virtual design. In the prospective study, cohorts were assigned on the basis of participant-reported clinical history obtained from a screening survey and a study questionnaire. Each participant in the prospective study had whole blood, serum and a nasopharyngeal or oropharyngeal swab collected by mobile phlebotomists. Additional blood draws and questionnaires over an approximately 2-month period could optionally be provided by prospective study participants. Blood samples from the prospective study were shipped frozen or at room temperature prior to DNA extraction. The germline V gene (reference sequence) yields LNHDA for CDR1 and SQIVND for CDR2. V is pruned by 7 bases and J by 7 bases, leaving 9 bases of the junction without a gene match. The CDR3 numbers 14 residues from cysteine through phenylalanine. Only the CDR3 portion is preserved as DNA: 42 bases, with reading frame beginning at the first base.

TCRbeta CDR3 regions were amplified from genomic DNA by means of the immunoSEQ Assay, a bias-controlled multiplex PCR. The original pipeline was this. Nucleated cell counts per sample were estimated from amplification of reference gene primers within the assay. To quantify the absolute abundance of each unique TCRbeta CDR3 rearrangement, sequence reads were collapsed and filtered. For each sample, productive Simpson clonality was calculated as the square root of Simpson's diversity index across productive rearrangements. In its TCRdb copy, this immuneACCESS table keeps in-frame sequences only and misses some clones. Where compared with another copy, unresolved V genes explain less than half of these, and the others have no known cause. V, J and clone size reflect that table, while D and trimming were determined from the DNA. The sample table holds 200,000 or so clones, of which about 88% were seen once. Approximately 2.1% of the sample rests with the top ten.

In the case of this clone: This clone's antigen is unknown. No much larger clonotype is one base removed from it; base qualities were not supplied.

The sequence links TRBV19 to TRBJ1-5; TRBD1 fits 8 bases in the junction. This receptor was obtained from a woman aged 35 to 49 with acute COVID-19. Sequenced: PBMCs or T cells enriched from blood (not recorded which). The DNA reads as follows: TGTGCCAGTAAGGCAGGGGGCGAGGGGCAGCCCCAGCATTTT. The resulting protein is CASKAGGEGQPQHF.